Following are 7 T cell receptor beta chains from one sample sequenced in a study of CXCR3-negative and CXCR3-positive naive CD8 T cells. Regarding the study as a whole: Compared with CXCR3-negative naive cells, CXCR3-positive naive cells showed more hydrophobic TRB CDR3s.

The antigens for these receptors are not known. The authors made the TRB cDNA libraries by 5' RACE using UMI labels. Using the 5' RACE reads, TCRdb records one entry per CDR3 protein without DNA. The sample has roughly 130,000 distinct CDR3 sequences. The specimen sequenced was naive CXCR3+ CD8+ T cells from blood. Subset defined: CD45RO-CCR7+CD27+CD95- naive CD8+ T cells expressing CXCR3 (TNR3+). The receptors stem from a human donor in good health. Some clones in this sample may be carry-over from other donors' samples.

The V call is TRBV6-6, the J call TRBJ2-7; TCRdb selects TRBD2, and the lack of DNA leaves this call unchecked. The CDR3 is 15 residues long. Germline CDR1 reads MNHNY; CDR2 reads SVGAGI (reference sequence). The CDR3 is CASLKMGDQLYEQYF.

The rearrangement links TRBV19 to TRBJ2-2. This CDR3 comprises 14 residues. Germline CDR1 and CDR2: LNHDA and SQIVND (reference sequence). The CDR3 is CASSIFGTTGELFF. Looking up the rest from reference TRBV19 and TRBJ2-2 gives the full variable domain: DGGITQSPKYLFRKEGQNVTLSCEQNLNHDAMYWYRQDPGQGLRLIYYSQIVNDFQKGDIAEGYSVSREKKESFPLTVTSAQKNPTAFYLCASSIFGTTGELFFGEGSRLTVL.

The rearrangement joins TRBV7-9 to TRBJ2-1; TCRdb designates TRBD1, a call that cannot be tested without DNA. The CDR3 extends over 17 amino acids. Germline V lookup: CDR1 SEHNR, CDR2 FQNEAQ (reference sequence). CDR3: CASSLKDTTISYNEQFF. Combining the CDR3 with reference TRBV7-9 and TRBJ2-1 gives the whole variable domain DTGVSQNPRHKITKRGQNVTFRCDPISEHNRLYWYRQTLGQGPEFLTYFQNEAQLEKSRLLSDRFSAERPKGSFSTLEIQRTEQGDSAMYLCASSLKDTTISYNEQFFGPGTRLTVL.

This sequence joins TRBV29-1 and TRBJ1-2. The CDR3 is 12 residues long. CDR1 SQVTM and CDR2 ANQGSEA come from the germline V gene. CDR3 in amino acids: CSVEGLGGGYTF. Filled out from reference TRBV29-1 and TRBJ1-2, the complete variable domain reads SAVISQKPSRDICQRGTSLTIQCQVDSQVTMMFWYRQQPGQSLTLIATANQGSEATYESGFVIDKFPISRPNLTFSTLTVSNMSPEDSSIYLCSVEGLGGGYTFGSGTRLTVV.

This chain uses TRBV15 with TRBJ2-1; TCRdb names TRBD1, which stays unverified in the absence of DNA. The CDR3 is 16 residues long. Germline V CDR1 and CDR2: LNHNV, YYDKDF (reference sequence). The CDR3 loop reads CATSPRGGGWGNEQFF.

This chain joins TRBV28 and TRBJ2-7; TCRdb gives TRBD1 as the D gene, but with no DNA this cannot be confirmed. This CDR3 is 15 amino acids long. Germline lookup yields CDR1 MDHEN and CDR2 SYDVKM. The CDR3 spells CASSPRTGISYEQYF.

This CDR3 is CSVTRGYEQYF. The V and J genes are TRBV29-1 and TRBJ2-7; checking the TCRdb D call of TRBD1 is not possible without DNA. The CDR3 runs to 11 residues. Germline assignment: CDR1 SQVTM and CDR2 ANQGSEA.